This T cell receptor beta chain was observed in a study of cytomegalovirus exposure and HLA in healthy donors. About the research overall: Earlier sequencing of approximately 200 million T cells yielded about 120 million unique TCR beta sequences.

Overall study findings and caveats: About 87% or about 30% of the time was how often most TCR beta V segments were productive, according to an earlier analysis.

About this clone: Its target is unknown.

It was with 60 Vbeta and 13 Jbeta primers that the PCR ran. Here immunoSEQ multiplex PCR was the method, and the copy in TCRdb shows in-frame clones only, minus some. In all, the sample yields approximately 76,000 clones. Those who donated were healthy bone marrow donors. The germline V gene has CDR1 KGHSH and CDR2 LQKENI. V shed 3 bases, J shed 4 bases, and the junction held 5 bases outside the gene matches. This CDR3 spans 14 amino acids. Sequenced input: PBMCs. This receptor was taken from a man aged 18 to 29 in good health and CMV-seropositive. The J gene is TRBJ1-2, the V gene TRBV18; 7 positions match TRBD1. In DNA form, the CDR3 reads TGTGCCAGCTCACCGGACAGGAGCAGCTATGGCTACACCTTC. Translating gives CASSPDRSSYGYTF.